These 16 T cell receptor beta chains share one sample of origin, sequenced in a study of monozygotic twins with inflammatory bowel disease. No DNA is given; TCRdb re-called the 5' RACE reads and lists each CDR3 protein once. This table holds 210,000 or so distinct CDR3 sequences. Input material: blood. The source is a human donor with ulcerative colitis or Crohn's disease, or a healthy co-twin of an affected twin (not recorded which).

The rearrangement links TRBV16 to TRBJ1-2. CDR3 length: 14 amino acids. CDR1 and CDR2 from the germline V gene are KGHSY and FQNENV. CDR3 sequence reads: CASTITPEIYGYTF.

This sequence joins TRBV20-1 and TRBJ2-4; TCRdb's assignment of TRBD1 cannot be checked, as there is no DNA. The CDR3 covers 14 residues. Germline CDR1 reads DFQATT; CDR2 reads SNEGSKA (reference sequence). The CDR3 region is CSVWTGNGNNIQYF.

The chain joins TRBV7-2 to TRBJ1-1; without DNA, the TCRdb call of TRBD1 cannot be checked. The CDR3 loop spans 15 amino acids. The germline V gene has CDR1 SGHTA and CDR2 FQGNSA. The CDR3 loop is CASSLGGAAGKEAFF.

This rearrangement joins TRBV18 to TRBJ1-2. Germline V gene lookup returns CDR1 KGHSH and CDR2 LQKENI. The CDR3 spans 14 residues. This CDR3 is CASSPTASVIGYTF.

The CDR3 sequence: CASSEGGLAVLSYNEQFF. The chain joins TRBV2 to TRBJ2-1; with no DNA, the TCRdb D assignment of TRBD2 cannot be verified. This CDR3 contains 18 residues. Germline CDR1 and CDR2: SNHLY and FYNNEI.

The chain has TRBV4-3 and TRBJ1-6. From germline, CDR1 is LGHNA and CDR2 YSLEER. The CDR3 sequence is 15 residues long. CDR3 residues: CASSPAVTVPSPLHF.

The V gene is TRBV10-3, the J gene TRBJ2-2; there is no DNA to check the TCRdb D call of TRBD1. The germline gives CDR1 ENHRY, CDR2 SYGVKD. CDR3 length: 13 amino acids. The CDR3 protein is CAINTGQTGELFF.

This chain joins TRBV6-1 and TRBJ2-7. This CDR3 spans 13 amino acids. Germline values: CDR1 MNHNS, CDR2 SASEGT. This CDR3 reads CASSRTPTYEQYF.

This chain joins TRBV7-9 and TRBJ2-1; TCRdb's D call, TRBD2, is unchecked because there is no DNA. Germline loops: CDR1 SEHNR, CDR2 FQNEAQ (reference sequence). CDR3 length equals 16 residues. CDR3 in amino acids: CASSLVGERGADEQFF.

The J gene is TRBJ1-2, the V gene TRBV7-8; TCRdb selects TRBD1, and the lack of DNA leaves this call unchecked. This CDR3 comprises 14 residues. In germline, CDR1 is SGHVS, CDR2 FQNEAQ. The CDR3 here is CASSRDTRYYGYTF. Looking up the rest from reference TRBV7-8 and TRBJ1-2 gives the full variable domain: GAGVSQSPRYKVAKRGQDVALRCDPISGHVSLFWYQQALGQGPEFLTYFQNEAQLDKSGLPSDRFFAERPEGSVSTLKIQRTQQEDSAVYLCASSRDTRYYGYTFGSGTRLTVV.

The chain couples TRBV7-9 to TRBJ2-7; absent DNA, TCRdb's TRBD1 call cannot be checked. This CDR3 contains 14 residues. Germline CDR1 is SEHNR and CDR2 is FQNEAQ (reference sequence). CDR3 amino acids: CASQLAGGSYEQYF.

The rearrangement links TRBV12-3 or TRBV12-4 to TRBJ1-6. CDR3 length: 14 amino acids. The CDR3 loop is CASSLLQVNSPLHF.

The V call is TRBV20-1, the J call TRBJ1-5. The length of the CDR3 is 14 residues. The germline gives CDR1 DFQATT, CDR2 SNEGSKA (reference sequence). CDR3 residues: CSAYDTGGNQPQHF.

This chain joins TRBV7-2 and TRBJ2-5; TCRdb outputs TRBD2, but without DNA this stays unchecked. This CDR3 is built from 16 residues. Germline CDR1 and CDR2: SGHTA and FQGNSA. The CDR3 sequence: CAISSQASGAQETQYF. The variable domain in full, completed from reference TRBV7-2 and TRBJ2-5, reads GAGVSQSPSNKVTEKGKDVELRCDPISGHTALYWYRQSLGQGLEFLIYFQGNSAPDKSGLPSDRFSAERTGGSVSTLTIQRTQQEDSAVYLCAISSQASGAQETQYFGPGTRLLVL.

This CDR3 reads CASSPVGGGNQPQHF. The rearrangement uses TRBV5-1 and TRBJ1-5; absent DNA, TCRdb's TRBD1 call cannot be checked. Germline loops: CDR1 SGHRS, CDR2 YFSETQ. The CDR3 totals 15 residues.

CDR3 region: CSVLGVAGPSSYNEQFF. The V and J genes are TRBV29-1 and TRBJ2-1. The germline V gene has CDR1 SQVTM and CDR2 ANQGSEA. This CDR3 contains 17 residues.